Shown below are 22 T cell receptor beta chains from a single sample sequenced in a study of CD8+CD57+ T cells in acquired aplastic anemia. Genomic DNA constituted the template upon which TCR beta VDJ and CDR3 profiling was performed. From the reads, TCRdb called clonotypes with MiXCR, one entry per CDR3 protein. Seen here are roughly 250,000 distinct CDR3 sequences, approximately 79% observed once, and the top ten hold 35% to 50%. Patients included in sequencing had previously demonstrated CD8+CD57+ cell expansion by flow cytometry. The material sequenced was sorted CD4+, CD8+, or CD8+CD57+ T cells (not recorded which) from PBMCs. Receptor source: a human donor with aplastic anemia.

CDR3 region: CASSLDPTGKTKAFF. The CDR3 coding sequence is TGTGCCAGCAGCTTAGATCCAACAGGGAAAACTAAAGCTTTCTTT. The V gene is TRBV7-3, the J gene TRBJ1-1, with D possibly TRBD1 on 6 matching bases. CDR3 length equals 15 residues. Germline CDR1 SGHTA, CDR2 FQGTGA. The V and J ends lost 2 bases and 9 bases respectively, with 19 bases between them. The variable domain in full, with the rest retrieved from reference TRBV7-3 and TRBJ1-1, is GAGVSQTPSNKVTEKGKYVELRCDPISGHTALYWYRQSLGQGPEFLIYFQGTGAADDSGLPNDRFFAVRPEGSVSTLKIQRTERGDSAVYLCASSLDPTGKTKAFFGQGTRLTVV.

The rearrangement links TRBV15 to TRBJ2-1, with TRBD2 matching over 8 bases. J gave up 11 bases and V 8 bases, and 14 bases lay outside the gene matches. Germline V gene sequence: CDR1 LNHNV, CDR2 YYDKDF (reference sequence). The CDR3 extends over 14 amino acids. CDR3 residues: CATGTGGRRDKQFF. CDR3 nucleotide sequence: TGTGCCACCGGGACTGGCGGGAGGAGGGATAAGCAGTTCTTC.

The chain is built from TRBV2 and TRBJ2-3, with D tentatively TRBD1 (5 bases). This CDR3 spans 15 amino acids. Germline CDR1 and CDR2: SNHLY and FYNNEI. Trimming pared 6 bases from V and 8 bases from J, leaving 21 bases between. The CDR3 DNA follows: TGTGCCAGCAGCGAGCCTAGTGGACACAAAGCTACGCAGTATTTT. It is translated as CASSEPSGHKATQYF.

This chain uses TRBV5-4 with TRBJ1-2; weak D call: TRBD1 (5 bases). CDR1 and CDR2 from the germline V gene are SGHNT and YYREEE (reference sequence). V was shortened by 3 bases and J by 5 bases, with 20 bases between the two germline ends. The CDR3 runs 16 residues. CDR3 nucleotides: TGTGCCAGCAGCTACAAGCGGGACGGGCTCGTATATGGCTACACCTTC. Amino acids: CASSYKRDGLVYGYTF.

The CDR3: CATSRGTPYGYTF. The CDR3, as DNA: TGTGCCACCAGCAGAGGAACACCCTATGGCTACACCTTC. The chain is built from TRBV15 and TRBJ1-2; D unresolved. Per the germline V gene, CDR1 is LNHNV and CDR2 is YYDKDF (reference sequence). V gave up 1 base and J gave up 4 bases, with 7 bases separating them. The CDR3 is 13 amino acids. The full variable domain, its missing parts supplied by reference TRBV15 and TRBJ1-2, is DAMVIQNPRYQVTQFGKPVTLSCSQTLNHNVMYWYQQKSSQAPKLLFHYYDKDFNNEADTPDNFQSRRPNTSFCFLDIRSPGLGDTAMYLCATSRGTPYGYTFGSGTRLTVV.

Note on this clonotype: It is likely a read error, because the conserved phenylalanine at the end of the CDR3 is missing. The DNA is omitted, as the CDR3 cannot be located on it reliably, and the CDR3 follows TCRdb's listing. This chain uses TRBV15 with TRBJ2-5. Inclusive of both ends, the CDR3 amounts to 14 amino acids. Germline values: CDR1 LNHNV, CDR2 YYDKDF (reference sequence). The CDR3 spells CATSTGSSHETKYQ.

V and J are TRBV5-4 and TRBJ2-5, with D possibly matching TRBD2 (5 bases). Germline lookup yields CDR1 SGHNT and CDR2 YYREEE (reference sequence). The CDR3 length is 15 residues. V shed 4 bases and J shed 4 bases, with 17 bases lying between them. Here the CDR3 DNA reads TGTGCCAGCAGCCTTAATAGCGCCTGGGGAGAGACCCAGTACTTC. Its translation: CASSLNSAWGETQYF.

This sequence joins TRBV7-6 and TRBJ2-7, with D possibly matching TRBD1 (5 bases). Between the trimmed V and J ends, which lost 9 bases and 2 bases, there was a span of 14 bases. The CDR3 has 13 amino acids. From germline, CDR1 is SGHVS and CDR2 FNYEAQ. CDR3 DNA: TGTGCCAGTAAACCCCAGGGAACCTACGAGCAGTACGTC. Residues: CASKPQGTYEQYV.

This chain uses TRBV7-9 with TRBJ2-7; no reliable D call. This CDR3 region has 14 residues. Germline V gives CDR1 SEHNR, CDR2 FQNEAQ (reference sequence). Trimming pared 2 bases from V and 4 bases from J, leaving 12 bases between. CDR3 in amino acids: CASSLSRSGYEQYF. The CDR3 DNA sequence: TGTGCCAGCAGCTTATCACGGAGTGGATACGAGCAGTACTTC.

This sequence joins TRBV9 and TRBJ2-3, with TRBD2 matching 7 bases. CDR1 and CDR2 from the germline V gene are SGDLS and YYNGEE. The length of the CDR3 is 17 residues. V lost 3 bases to trimming and J lost 1 base; unmatched junction nucleotides: 11. The CDR3 DNA reads TGTGCCAGCAGCGCCGACAGCGGGACGGGGGGCACAGATACGCAGTATTTT. Residues: CASSADSGTGGTDTQYF.

The chain couples TRBV9 to TRBJ2-3, with TRBD1 as a possible D gene (6 bases). Germline V gene data show CDR1 as SGDLS and CDR2 as YYNGEE. This CDR3 has 14 amino acids. Between the trimmed V and J ends, which lost 2 bases and 15 bases, there was a span of 22 bases. CDR3 bases: TGTGCCAGCAGCGTTTCCCAGGGGACGCAGTCTTTTTATTTT. It is translated as CASSVSQGTQSFYF.

The chain is built from TRBV7-9 and TRBJ2-6; D is uncertain. Per germline, CDR1 SEHNR and CDR2 FQNEAQ (reference sequence). The V and J ends lost 7 bases and 2 bases respectively, with 12 bases between them. The CDR3 is 15 residues long. The CDR3 sequence is CASIPGSTGANVLTF. The CDR3 DNA sequence: TGTGCCAGCATCCCGGGTTCGACTGGGGCCAACGTCCTGACTTTC.

Points on this clonotype: The junction departs from the called germline gene at one end, perhaps through a read error. This rearrangement joins TRBV7-8 to TRBJ2-3, with a possible D match to TRBD2 (6 bases). The CDR3 is 14 residues long. The germline CDR1 and CDR2 sequences are SGHVS and FQNEAQ. CDR3 in amino acids: CASSLGGGHETLFF. CDR3 nucleotides: TGTGCCAGCAGCTTAGGGGGAGGTCATGAGACGTTGTTTTTT.

The rearrangement joins TRBV7-9 to TRBJ1-2; D possibly corresponds to TRBD1 (5 bases). Germline loops: CDR1 SEHNR, CDR2 FQNEAQ (reference sequence). V was clipped by 7 bases and J by 7 bases, with 25 bases between them. This CDR3 contains 16 residues. CDR3: CASTLGRDPPGAGYTF. In nucleotides, the CDR3 is TGTGCCAGCACCCTAGGGAGGGACCCCCCTGGGGCTGGCTACACCTTC.

V gene TRBV7-8 combines with J gene TRBJ1-1; TRBD1 might be the D (6 bases). The CDR3 contains 16 residues. Germline values: CDR1 SGHVS, CDR2 FQNEAQ. V dropped 8 bases and J dropped 11 bases, with 30 bases sitting between them. This CDR3 reads CASGDGGTDMQYFAFF. CDR3 DNA: TGTGCCAGCGGGGACGGGGGCACAGATATGCAGTATTTTGCTTTCTTT.

The gene calls are TRBV15 and TRBJ2-1; D is possibly TRBD2 (7 bases). This CDR3 has 15 residues. V lost 3 bases, J lost 7 bases, and 16 bases lay in between. In germline, CDR1 is LNHNV, CDR2 YYDKDF (reference sequence). The CDR3 loop reads CATSRGGEGGNEQFF. The CDR3, as DNA: TGTGCCACCAGCAGGGGGGGGGAGGGGGGGAATGAGCAGTTCTTC.

V and J are TRBV5-6 and TRBJ2-3, with D hard to call. The length of the CDR3 is 15 residues. V lost 4 bases and J 1 base, leaving 13 bases between the germline ends. Germline values: CDR1 SGHDT, CDR2 YYEEEE. The CDR3, as DNA: TGTGCCAGCAGCGGACGCTTGACTGGCACAGATACGCAGTATTTT. Residues: CASSGRLTGTDTQYF. Full variable domain (outside the CDR3, taken from reference TRBV5-6 and TRBJ2-3): DAGVTQSPTHLIKTRGQQVTLRCSPKSGHDTVSWYQQALGQGPQFIFQYYEEEERQRGNFPDRFSGHQFPNYSSELNVNALLLGDSALYLCASSGRLTGTDTQYFGPGTRLTVL.

The chain is built from TRBV5-1 and TRBJ2-7; D ambiguous. Germline V CDR1 and CDR2: SGHRS, YFSETQ. This CDR3 contains 14 residues. Trimming removed 0 bases at V and 6 bases at J, with 13 bases between. The CDR3 DNA reads TGCGCCAGCAGCTTGGTCCGAGAACACTGCGAGCAGTACTTC. It yields the protein CASSLVREHCEQYF.

This chain joins TRBV9 and TRBJ1-6; 9 bases match TRBD1. This CDR3 spans 18 amino acids. Germline V gene lookup returns CDR1 SGDLS and CDR2 YYNGEE. The V and J ends lost 0 bases and 10 bases, in that order; junction bases with no gene match: 14. In DNA, the CDR3 is TGTGCCAGCAGCGTAGGCGAAACAGGGGGCGAAGGTGGGTCACCCCTCCACTTT. Encoded protein: CASSVGETGGEGGSPLHF.

The gene calls are TRBV5-5 and TRBJ1-6; D remains unclear. Germline CDR1 is SGHKS and CDR2 is YYEKEE (reference sequence). The CDR3 spans 16 residues. V gave up 5 bases and J gave up 3 bases, with 15 bases separating them. CDR3 loop: CASSPASFGYNSPLHF. The CDR3 DNA reads as TGTGCCAGCAGTCCGGCGTCGTTCGGCTATAATTCACCCCTCCACTTT.

The rearrangement links TRBV12-3 or TRBV12-4 to TRBJ2-7; no clear D gene. V was clipped by 10 bases and J by 0 bases, with 16 bases between them. The CDR3 is 14 amino acids. CDR3 sequence reads: CATGWTVNSYEQYF. In DNA form, the CDR3 reads TGTGCCACTGGCTGGACGGTGAACTCCTACGAGCAGTACTTC.

CDR3 sequence: CASSHSDRAITEAFF. CDR3 in DNA: TGCGCCAGCAGCCATTCGGACAGGGCCATCACTGAAGCTTTCTTT. The chain links TRBV4-1 to TRBJ1-1; TRBD1 matches 8 bases. The CDR3 spans 15 residues. Per germline, CDR1 MGHRA and CDR2 YSYEKL. The V gene end was trimmed by 3 bases and the J gene end by 4 bases; junction bases not matched to a gene: 7.